This TCR beta chain stems from a study of T cells after yellow fever vaccination. Only one count was recorded for this clonotype. Germline values: CDR1 DFQATT, CDR2 SNEGSKA (reference sequence). The CDR3 is made up of 14 amino acids. Trimming cost V 8 bases and J 0 bases, with 17 bases left between them. Making TCR cDNA involved 5'RACE template switching, which added UMIs and a universal primer site. TCRdb re-called the 5' RACE reads through MiXCR, storing one row per CDR3 protein. Of under 550,000 distinct CDR3 sequences listed, roughly a fifth are singletons. The chain couples TRBV20-1 to TRBJ2-7, with D tentatively TRBD1 or TRBD2 (5 bases each). The clonotype was recovered from a man younger than 30 who received the YFV17D yellow fever vaccine. Sequencing was performed on PBMCs, taken roughly 20 days after the first yellow fever vaccination. This CDR3 reads CSPGARHSSYEQYV. In DNA form, the CDR3 reads TGCAGTCCCGGGGCCCGACATAGCTCCTACGAGCAGTACGTC.